The next 17 T cell receptor beta chains were all read from a single sample in a study of PD-L1 blockade in urothelial cancer. Assay used: immunoSEQ multiplex PCR; TCRdb lists only in-frame clones, some missing. The data show tens of thousands of clones, roughly 89% seen once. As to time point: pretreatment peripheral blood. The sequenced sample was PBMCs, obtained around atezolizumab (anti-PD-L1) treatment. All receptors derive from a man aged 55 to 69 with urothelial cancer.

V and J are TRBV6-6 and TRBJ2-2; D perhaps matches TRBD1 (5 bases). Per germline, CDR1 MNHNY and CDR2 SVGAGI (reference sequence). This CDR3 comprises 14 residues. V shed 5 bases and J shed 3 bases, with 10 bases lying between them. The CDR3 reads CASSNLRDTGELFF. Here the CDR3 DNA reads TGTGCCAGCAGTAACCTCAGGGACACCGGGGAGCTGTTTTTT.

The V gene is TRBV7-8, the J gene TRBJ1-3, with 7 bases fitting TRBD1. Germline CDR1 SGHVS, CDR2 FQNEAQ. The V and J ends lost 5 bases and 4 bases, in that order; junction bases with no gene match: 5. The CDR3 sequence is 14 residues long. CDR3 nucleotide sequence: TGTGCCAGCAGCGTCGGACAGGTGGGAAACACCATATATTTT. Protein: CASSVGQVGNTIYF.

This chain joins TRBV18 and TRBJ1-3; weak D call: TRBD1 (6 bases). Trimming removed 2 bases from V and 4 bases from J, with 18 bases in between. This CDR3 is 17 amino acids long. Germline CDR1 and CDR2: KGHSH and LQKENI. The DNA of the CDR3 is TGTGCCAGCTCACCATCAATAGCAGGGGCAGGAGGAAACACCATATATTTT. Its translation: CASSPSIAGAGGNTIYF.

The rearrangement links TRBV5-1 to TRBJ2-3; tentatively, D is TRBD2 (6 bases). V was clipped by 1 base and J by 10 bases, with 13 bases between them. The CDR3 extends over 13 amino acids. Germline CDR1 and CDR2: SGHRS and YFSETQ. DNA for the CDR3: TGCGCCAGCAGCTTGAGCGGGTTTGATGCGCAGTATTTT. Amino acids: CASSLSGFDAQYF.

The rearrangement links TRBV6-1 to TRBJ2-7; 7 positions match TRBD2. From germline, CDR1 is MNHNS and CDR2 SASEGT. V gave up 8 bases and J gave up 1 base; unmatched junction bases: 8. The CDR3 spans 14 residues. The DNA of the CDR3 is TGTGCCAGCTTCTCTCGGGGGGTGTCCTACGAGCAGTACTTC. Its protein product is CASFSRGVSYEQYF.

The chain joins TRBV19 to TRBJ1-1; TRBD1 matches at 7 bases. V was pared by 4 bases and J by 4 bases, with 3 bases of the junction left unmatched. There are 13 residues in the CDR3. The germline V gene encodes CDR1 LNHDA and CDR2 SQIVND (reference sequence). This CDR3 reads CASSRQGLTEAFF. CDR3 in DNA: TGTGCCAGTAGTAGACAGGGCCTCACTGAAGCTTTCTTT.

About this clone: One end of the junction varies from germline; a read error may be responsible. The rearrangement links TRBV9 to TRBJ2-5; 8 bases fit TRBD2. The CDR3 runs to 14 residues. CDR1 SGDLS and CDR2 YYNGEE come from the germline V gene. The CDR3 protein is CASSVSGNQGTQYF. The CDR3 DNA follows: TGTGCCAGCAGCGTTAGCGGGAACCAAGGGACCCAGTACTTC.

The chain joins TRBV5-4 to TRBJ2-1; 9 nucleotides match TRBD2. The CDR3 contains 17 residues. V trimming: 1 base; J trimming: 0 bases; junction bases outside the gene matches: 5. CDR1 SGHNT and CDR2 YYREEE come from the germline V gene (reference sequence). In DNA, the CDR3 is TGTGCCAGCAGCTTGCTTCCAGCGGGGGGCTCCTACAATGAGCAGTTCTTC. Its translation: CASSLLPAGGSYNEQFF.

The chain links TRBV6-5 to TRBJ1-1; the D gene is possibly TRBD1 (6 bases). CDR3 length: 15 amino acids. Looked up from germline, CDR1 is MNHEY and CDR2 is SVGAGI. V lost 8 bases to trimming and J lost 1 base, with 17 bases between them. The CDR3 nucleotides read TGTGCCAGCGGTCTAGGTTGGGGGCGGAACACTGAAGCTTTCTTT. Translating it yields CASGLGWGRNTEAFF.

A single count supports this clone. This rearrangement joins TRBV28 to TRBJ2-7; 7 nucleotides agree with TRBD1. This CDR3 has 13 amino acids. Unmatched junction bases numbered 6, after V lost 6 bases and J lost 4 bases. Per germline, CDR1 MDHEN and CDR2 SYDVKM. CDR3 sequence reads: CASRPPGGYEQYF. CDR3 nucleotide sequence: TGTGCCAGCAGGCCCCCAGGGGGATACGAGCAGTACTTC.

The chain joins TRBV27 to TRBJ2-1; weak D call: TRBD2 (6 bases). Trimming removed 5 bases from V and 5 bases from J, with 16 bases in between. This CDR3 comprises 15 residues. Germline assignment: CDR1 MNHEY and CDR2 SMNVEV (reference sequence). The CDR3 nucleotides are TGTGCCAGCAGTGGCGGGGCGCGGTCCAACAATGAGCAGTTCTTC. Translated: CASSGGARSNNEQFF.

The rearrangement links TRBV28 to TRBJ2-7; TRBD2 agrees at 9 bases. The ends lost 6 bases at V and 0 bases at J; junction bases unmatched: 12. CDR3 length equals 17 residues. Germline CDR1 MDHEN, CDR2 SYDVKM. This CDR3 is CASRRAGLAVNSYEQYF. CDR3 sequence (DNA): TGTGCCAGCAGACGCGCGGGACTAGCTGTAAACTCCTACGAGCAGTACTTC.

The rearrangement uses TRBV20-1 and TRBJ2-1, with D maybe TRBD2 (6 bases). V gave up 5 bases and J gave up 12 bases, with 14 bases separating them. The CDR3 loop spans 11 amino acids. CDR1 is DFQATT, CDR2 SNEGSKA, per germline (reference sequence). CDR3 in DNA: TGCAGTGCTCGCCGGACTACCGGGCAGTTCTTC. This sequence encodes CSARRTTGQFF.

The chain employs TRBV7-3 and TRBJ2-2; the D is unclear. Trimming removed 1 base at V and 4 bases at J, with 19 bases between. CDR1 SGHTA and CDR2 FQGTGA come from the germline V gene. The CDR3 sequence is 18 residues long. The DNA of the CDR3 is TGTGCCAGCAGCTTAATAGGCCGTGGCTCGAGGAGCACCGGGGAGCTGTTTTTT. This gives the protein CASSLIGRGSRSTGELFF. Full variable domain (missing parts from reference TRBV7-3 and TRBJ2-2): GAGVSQTPSNKVTEKGKYVELRCDPISGHTALYWYRQSLGQGPEFLIYFQGTGAADDSGLPNDRFFAVRPEGSVSTLKIQRTERGDSAVYLCASSLIGRGSRSTGELFFGEGSRLTVL.

This clone was observed a handful of times. The V and J genes are TRBV9 and TRBJ2-7; 8 positions agree with TRBD2. This CDR3 contains 14 residues. CDR1 is SGDLS and CDR2 is YYNGEE in the germline V gene. V shed 3 bases, J shed 6 bases, and the junction held 8 bases outside the gene matches. The CDR3 bases are TGTGCCAGCAGCGAGGGAGCGGGAGTAGGCGAGCAGTACTTC. It specifies CASSEGAGVGEQYF.

V usage is TRBV10-2 and J usage is TRBJ1-2, with 8 bases identical to TRBD1. Germline V gene data show CDR1 as WSHSY and CDR2 as SAAADI. V lost 7 bases to trimming and J lost 3 bases; unmatched junction nucleotides: 4. CDR3 length equals 13 residues. The CDR3 DNA follows: TGCGCCAGCACCGAGACAGGGGACTATGGCTACACCTTC. Its translation is CASTETGDYGYTF.

The rearrangement uses TRBV5-4 and TRBJ2-7, with D tentatively TRBD2 (7 bases). V was shortened by 0 bases and J by 9 bases, with 13 bases between the two germline ends. Germline values: CDR1 SGHNT, CDR2 YYREEE (reference sequence). The CDR3 extends over 13 amino acids. CDR3 protein: CASSLAGGARQYF. The CDR3 nucleotides are TGTGCCAGCAGCTTGGCGGGGGGCGCGAGGCAGTACTTC.